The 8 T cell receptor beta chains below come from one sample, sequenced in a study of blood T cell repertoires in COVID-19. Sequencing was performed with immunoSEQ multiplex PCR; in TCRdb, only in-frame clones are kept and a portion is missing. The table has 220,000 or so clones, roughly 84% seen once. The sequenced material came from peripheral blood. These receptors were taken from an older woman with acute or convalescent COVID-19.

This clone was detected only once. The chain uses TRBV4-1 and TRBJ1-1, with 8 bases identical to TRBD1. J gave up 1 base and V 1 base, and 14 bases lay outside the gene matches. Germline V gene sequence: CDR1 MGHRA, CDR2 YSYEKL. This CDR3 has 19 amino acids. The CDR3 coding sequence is TGCGCCAGCAGCCAAGTAGGCACTACAGGGGGGAGAGGGAACACTGAAGCTTTCTTT. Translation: CASSQVGTTGGRGNTEAFF.

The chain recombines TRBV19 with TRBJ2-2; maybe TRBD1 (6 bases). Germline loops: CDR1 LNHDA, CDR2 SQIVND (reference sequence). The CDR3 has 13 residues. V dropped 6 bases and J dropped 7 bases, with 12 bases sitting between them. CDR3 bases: TGTGCCAGTAGGTACAGGGTCGACGGGGAGCTGTTTTTT. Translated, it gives CASRYRVDGELFF.

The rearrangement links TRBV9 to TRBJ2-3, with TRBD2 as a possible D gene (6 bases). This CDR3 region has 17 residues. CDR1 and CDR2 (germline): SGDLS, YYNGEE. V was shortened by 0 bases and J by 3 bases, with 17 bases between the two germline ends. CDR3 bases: TGTGCCAGCAGCGTAGGGAGTCCGGGGGTAGTAACAGATACGCAGTATTTT. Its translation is CASSVGSPGVVTDTQYF.

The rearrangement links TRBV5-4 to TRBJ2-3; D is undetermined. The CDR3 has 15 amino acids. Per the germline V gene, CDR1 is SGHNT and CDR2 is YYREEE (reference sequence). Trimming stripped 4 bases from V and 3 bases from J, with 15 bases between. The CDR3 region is CASSRVSPGTDTQYF. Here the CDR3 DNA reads TGTGCCAGCAGCCGGGTTAGTCCCGGTACAGATACGCAGTATTTT.

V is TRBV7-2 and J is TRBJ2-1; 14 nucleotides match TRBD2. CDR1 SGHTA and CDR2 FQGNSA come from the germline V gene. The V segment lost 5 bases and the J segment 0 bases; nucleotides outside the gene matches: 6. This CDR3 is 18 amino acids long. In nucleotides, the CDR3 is TGTGCCAGCAGCCCGGGACTAGCGGGGGACTACTCCTACAATGAGCAGTTCTTC. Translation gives CASSPGLAGDYSYNEQFF.

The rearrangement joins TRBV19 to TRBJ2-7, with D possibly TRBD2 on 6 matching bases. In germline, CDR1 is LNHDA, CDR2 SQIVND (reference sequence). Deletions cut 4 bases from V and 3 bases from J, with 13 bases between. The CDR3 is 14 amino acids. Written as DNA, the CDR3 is TGTGCCAGTAGTACGCACGGGAGCGTCTACGAGCAGTACTTC. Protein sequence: CASSTHGSVYEQYF.

The CDR3 nucleotides are TGTGCCTTGCGCAGGCTAGCGGTAACCGGGGAGCTGTTTTTT. It translates to CALRRLAVTGELFF. The V call is TRBV30, the J call TRBJ2-2, with TRBD2 matching 7 bases. This CDR3 contains 14 residues. With V trimmed by 7 bases and J by 5 bases, 10 bases remained unmatched. Looked up from germline, CDR1 is GTSNPN and CDR2 is SVGIG (reference sequence).

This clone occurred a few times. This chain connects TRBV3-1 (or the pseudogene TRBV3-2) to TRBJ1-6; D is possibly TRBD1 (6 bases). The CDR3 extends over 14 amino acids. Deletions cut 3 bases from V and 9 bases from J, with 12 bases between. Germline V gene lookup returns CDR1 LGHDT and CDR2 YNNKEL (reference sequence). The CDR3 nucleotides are TGTGCCAGCAGCCATGAAATCAGGGGTTCACCCCTCCACTTT. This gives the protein CASSHEIRGSPLHF.